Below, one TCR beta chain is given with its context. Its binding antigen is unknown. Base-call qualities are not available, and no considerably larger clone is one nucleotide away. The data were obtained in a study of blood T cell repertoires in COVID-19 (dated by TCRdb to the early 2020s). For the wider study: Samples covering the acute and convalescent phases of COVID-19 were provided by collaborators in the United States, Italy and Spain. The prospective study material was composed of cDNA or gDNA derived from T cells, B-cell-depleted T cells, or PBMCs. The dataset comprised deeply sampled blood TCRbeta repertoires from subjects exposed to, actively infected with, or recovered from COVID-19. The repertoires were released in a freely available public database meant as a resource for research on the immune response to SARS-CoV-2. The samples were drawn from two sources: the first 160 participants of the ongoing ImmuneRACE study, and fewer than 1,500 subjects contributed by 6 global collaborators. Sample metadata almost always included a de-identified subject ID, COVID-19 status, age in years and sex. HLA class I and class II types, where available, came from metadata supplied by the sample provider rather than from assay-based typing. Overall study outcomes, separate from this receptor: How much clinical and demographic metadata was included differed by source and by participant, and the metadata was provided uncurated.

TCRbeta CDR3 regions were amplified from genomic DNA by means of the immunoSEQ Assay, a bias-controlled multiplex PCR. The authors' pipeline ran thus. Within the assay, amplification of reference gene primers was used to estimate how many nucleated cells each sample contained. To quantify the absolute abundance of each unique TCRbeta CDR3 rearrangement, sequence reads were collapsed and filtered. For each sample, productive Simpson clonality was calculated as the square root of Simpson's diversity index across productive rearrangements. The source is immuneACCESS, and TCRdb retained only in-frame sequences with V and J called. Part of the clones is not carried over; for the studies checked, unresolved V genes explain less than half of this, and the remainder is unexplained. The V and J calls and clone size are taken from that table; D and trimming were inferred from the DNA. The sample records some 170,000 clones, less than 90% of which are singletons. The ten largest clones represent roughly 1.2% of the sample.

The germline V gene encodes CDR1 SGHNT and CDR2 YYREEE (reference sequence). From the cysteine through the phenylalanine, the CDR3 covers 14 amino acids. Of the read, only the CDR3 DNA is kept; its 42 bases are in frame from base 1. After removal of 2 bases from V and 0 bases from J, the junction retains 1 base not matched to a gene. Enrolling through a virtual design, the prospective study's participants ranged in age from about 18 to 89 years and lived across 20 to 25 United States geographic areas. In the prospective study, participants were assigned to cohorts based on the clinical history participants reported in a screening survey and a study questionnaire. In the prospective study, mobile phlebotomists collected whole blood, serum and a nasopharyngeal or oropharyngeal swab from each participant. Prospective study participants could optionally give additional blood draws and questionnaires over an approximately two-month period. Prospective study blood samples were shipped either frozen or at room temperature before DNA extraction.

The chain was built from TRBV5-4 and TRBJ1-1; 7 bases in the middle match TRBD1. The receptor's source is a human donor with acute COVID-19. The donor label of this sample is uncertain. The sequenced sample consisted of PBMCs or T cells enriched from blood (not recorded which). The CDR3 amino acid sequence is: CASSLGGMNTEAFF. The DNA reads TGTGCCAGCAGCTTAGGGGGCATGAACACTGAAGCTTTCTTT.